These 18 T cell receptor beta chains were sequenced from one sample in a study of read filtering for tumor transcriptome and immune sequencing. This library used around 400 ng RNA and molecular barcoded adaptors spanning alpha/delta and beta/gamma chains. TCRdb ran MiXCR on the reads and lists one entry per CDR3 protein. The sample consists of around 60,000 distinct CDR3 sequences, about a fifth of them appearing once. Sequencing was done on a sample of a population of CD138-negative cells sorted from bone marrow. These receptor sequences come from a donor at least 40 years old with multiple myeloma.

This clonotype was picked up many times. The chain employs TRBV5-5 and TRBJ2-2; no firm D call. Trimming took 2 bases from V and 11 from J, leaving 13 bases between them. Germline-derived CDR1 and CDR2 are SGHKS and YYEKEE (reference sequence). The CDR3 has 13 residues. Written as DNA, the CDR3 is TGTGCCAGCAGCTTAAAGGGTTCGGGCGAGCTGTTTTTT. Translation gives CASSLKGSGELFF.

V and J are TRBV18 and TRBJ2-7; D unresolved. Trimming took 3 bases from V and 0 from J, leaving 9 bases between them. CDR1 KGHSH and CDR2 LQKENI come from the germline V gene. The CDR3 runs 14 residues. In DNA form, the CDR3 reads TGTGCCAGCTCACCTGGACGGACCTCCTACGAGCAGTACTTC. Its translation is CASSPGRTSYEQYF.

This clonotype was observed at least ten times. V gene TRBV7-2 combines with J gene TRBJ2-2; no definite D call. V was shortened by 5 bases and J by 1 base, with 8 bases between the two germline ends. CDR1 and CDR2 from the germline V gene are SGHTA and FQGNSA. The CDR3 is made up of 14 amino acids. CDR3 bases: TGTGCCAGCAGCAACTACAAGAACACCGGGGAGCTGTTTTTT. Its protein is CASSNYKNTGELFF.

In this sample, this clonotype turned up many times. This CDR3 reads CASSQGRKTQYF. The CDR3 DNA reads TGTGCCAGCAGCCAAGGTCGGAAGACCCAGTACTTC. The gene calls are TRBV3-1 and TRBJ2-5; D is unresolved. CDR1 LGHDT and CDR2 YNNKEL come from the germline V gene (reference sequence). Trimming took 1 base from V and 6 from J, leaving 6 bases between them. The CDR3 is 12 amino acids.

This clonotype turned up a few times. CDR3 amino acids: CASSSSGIGSNQPQHF. The CDR3 DNA is TGTGCCAGCAGTTCGTCGGGGATTGGGAGCAATCAGCCCCAGCATTTT. The J gene is TRBJ1-5, the V gene TRBV5-6, with no clear D. V was trimmed by 5 bases and J by 1 base, leaving 16 bases between them. Per the germline V gene, CDR1 is SGHDT and CDR2 is YYEEEE. There are 16 residues in the CDR3.

This clonotype was counted ten times or more. The V call is TRBV6-6, the J call TRBJ1-5; D gene ambiguous. Germline V gene data show CDR1 as MNHNY and CDR2 as SVGAGI (reference sequence). The CDR3 is made up of 14 amino acids. Trimming cost V 6 bases and J 1 base, with 10 bases left between them. The CDR3 nucleotides are TGTGCCAGCAGAGACGGAGGGAGCAATCAGCCCCAGCATTTT. Its protein is CASRDGGSNQPQHF.

This clonotype was observed many times. The rearrangement links TRBV29-1 to TRBJ1-2, with TRBD1 identical over 9 bases. With 3 bases clipped from V and 2 bases from J, the junction kept 7 bases outside the gene matches. Looked up from germline, CDR1 is SQVTM and CDR2 is ANQGSEA. The CDR3 extends over 15 amino acids. CDR3 DNA: TGCAGCGTTGACCCGGCCGGACAGGGGAACTATGGCTACACCTTC. This translates into CSVDPAGQGNYGYTF. Using reference TRBV29-1 and TRBJ1-2 for the parts outside the CDR3, the full variable domain is SAVISQKPSRDICQRGTSLTIQCQVDSQVTMMFWYRQQPGQSLTLIATANQGSEATYESGFVIDKFPISRPNLTFSTLTVSNMSPEDSSIYLCSVDPAGQGNYGYTFGSGTRLTVV.

In this sample, this clonotype turned up many times. The chain has TRBV12-3 or TRBV12-4 and TRBJ1-2; the D is unclear. This CDR3 region has 13 residues. Trimming removed 3 bases at V and 4 bases at J, with 9 bases between. The CDR3 sequence is CASSLGIGYGYTF. In DNA form, the CDR3 reads TGTGCCAGCAGTTTGGGGATAGGCTATGGCTACACCTTC.

Notes on this clonotype: Just one base apart from a much larger clone, this may be a read error. This sequence joins TRBV30 and TRBJ2-1; D not resolved. Germline CDR1 and CDR2: GTSNPN and SVGIG (reference sequence). Trimming removed 2 bases from V and 9 bases from J, with 11 bases in between. The CDR3 runs to 12 residues. In DNA form, the CDR3 reads TGTGCCTGGAGTCCCCGCACCACTGAGCAGTTCTTC. Translating gives CAWSPRTTEQFF.

In its sample, this clonotype was seen many times. The chain has TRBV20-1 and TRBJ1-5; possible D gene TRBD1, 5 bases. Deletions cut 0 bases from V and 0 bases from J, with 18 bases between. Per germline, CDR1 DFQATT and CDR2 SNEGSKA (reference sequence). The CDR3 is 18 amino acids. The CDR3 reads CSARDRAGWIYSNQPQHF. CDR3 nucleotides: TGCAGTGCTAGAGATCGGGCAGGGTGGATATATAGCAATCAGCCCCAGCATTTT.

This clonotype was counted many times. This chain uses TRBV10-3 with TRBJ2-2; TRBD2 is a possible D gene (7 bases). This CDR3 has 14 residues. The V gene's germline CDR1 is ENHRY and CDR2 SYGVKD. V was cut by 7 bases and J by 3 bases, with 12 bases left in between. The CDR3 here is CAINAGADTGELFF. In DNA, the CDR3 is TGTGCCATCAATGCGGGGGCGGACACCGGGGAGCTGTTTTTT.

This clonotype occurred many times. The chain links TRBV9 to TRBJ2-5, with TRBD2 matching over 10 bases. With 3 bases clipped from V and 5 bases from J, the junction kept 10 bases outside the gene matches. CDR3 length: 16 residues. Germline CDR1 is SGDLS and CDR2 is YYNGEE. CDR3 in amino acids: CASSEKRLAGVETQYF. The CDR3 DNA is TGTGCCAGCAGCGAAAAGCGCCTAGCGGGAGTGGAGACCCAGTACTTC.

Many counts were recorded for this clonotype. The chain links TRBV7-2 to TRBJ2-1, with D perhaps being TRBD1 or TRBD2 (6 bases each). Germline-derived CDR1 and CDR2 are SGHTA and FQGNSA. This CDR3 is built from 13 residues. V lost 6 bases to trimming and J lost 9 bases, with 15 bases between them. This CDR3 is CASSPFEGGEQFF. As DNA, the CDR3 is TGTGCCAGCAGTCCCTTTGAGGGGGGTGAGCAGTTCTTC. The entire variable domain, with the rest obtained from reference TRBV7-2 and TRBJ2-1, is as follows: GAGVSQSPSNKVTEKGKDVELRCDPISGHTALYWYRQSLGQGLEFLIYFQGNSAPDKSGLPSDRFSAERTGGSVSTLTIQRTQQEDSAVYLCASSPFEGGEQFFGPGTRLTVL.

This clonotype occurred many times. The chain combines TRBV29-1 with TRBJ2-1; D remains ambiguous. V was cut by 5 bases and J by 0 bases, with 14 bases left in between. The V gene's germline CDR1 is SQVTM and CDR2 ANQGSEA. This CDR3 is 15 amino acids long. CDR3 in DNA: TGCAGCGTTCAGATGACATCGACCTCCTACAATGAGCAGTTCTTC. This translates into CSVQMTSTSYNEQFF.

Ten or more counts support this clonotype. The chain employs TRBV9 and TRBJ2-6; D is ambiguous. The V end was cut by 3 bases, the J end by 0 bases, with 10 bases between. The CDR3 length is 16 residues. Germline values: CDR1 SGDLS, CDR2 YYNGEE. CDR3 sequence: CASSALSGSGANVLTF. The CDR3 bases are TGTGCCAGCAGCGCCCTGTCCGGCTCTGGGGCCAACGTCCTGACTTTC.

There are many counts of this clonotype. The rearrangement uses TRBV5-1 and TRBJ2-1; D is uncertain. Trimming pared 1 base from V and 0 bases from J, leaving 8 bases between. The germline V gene encodes CDR1 SGHRS and CDR2 YFSETQ. This CDR3 region has 15 residues. This CDR3 is CASSLSEPSYNEQFF. The CDR3 DNA is TGCGCCAGCAGCTTGTCGGAGCCCTCCTACAATGAGCAGTTCTTC.

The table lists this clonotype with many counts. The chain is built from TRBV12-3 or TRBV12-4 and TRBJ2-1; 11 bases fit TRBD2. The CDR3 sequence is 17 residues long. The ends lost 7 bases at V and 6 bases at J; junction bases unmatched: 14. Written as DNA, the CDR3 is TGTGCCAGCAACACGCTCATTAGCGGGGGGGCCCTCAATGAGCAGTTCTTC. Translated, it gives CASNTLISGGALNEQFF.

The sample holds many counts of this clonotype. V is TRBV12-3 or TRBV12-4 and J is TRBJ2-5, with TRBD1 as a possible D gene (6 bases). V was trimmed by 3 bases and J by 2 bases, leaving 13 bases between them. This CDR3 region has 15 residues. This CDR3 is CASSFYRAVQETQYF. The DNA for the CDR3 is TGTGCCAGCAGTTTTTACAGGGCGGTACAAGAGACCCAGTACTTC.